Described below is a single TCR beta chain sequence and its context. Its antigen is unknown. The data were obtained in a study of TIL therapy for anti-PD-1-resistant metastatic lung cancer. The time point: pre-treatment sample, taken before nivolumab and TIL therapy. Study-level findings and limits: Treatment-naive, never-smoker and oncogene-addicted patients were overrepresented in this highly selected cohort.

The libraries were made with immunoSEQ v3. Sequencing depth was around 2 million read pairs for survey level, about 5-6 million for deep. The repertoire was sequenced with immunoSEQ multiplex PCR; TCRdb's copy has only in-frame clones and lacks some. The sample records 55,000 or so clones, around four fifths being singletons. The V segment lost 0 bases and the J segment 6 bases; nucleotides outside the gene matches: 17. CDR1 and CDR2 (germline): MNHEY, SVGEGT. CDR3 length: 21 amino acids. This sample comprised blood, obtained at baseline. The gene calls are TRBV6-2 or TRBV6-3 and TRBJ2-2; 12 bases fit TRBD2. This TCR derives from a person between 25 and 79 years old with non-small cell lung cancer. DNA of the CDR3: TGTGCCAGCAGTTACTCGATCGACAGGGGGCGACTAGCGGGAGCATCCGGGGAGCTGTTTTTT. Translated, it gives CASSYSIDRGRLAGASGELFF.